The 21 T cell receptor beta chains below come from one sample, sequenced in a study of beta chain features in type 1 diabetes. Antigen specificity for these receptors is unknown. Study results and limitations: The study found moderately but significantly shorter TCRB CDR3s in all four CD4+ subsets of Type 1 diabetes patients.

Isolated RNA was reverse transcribed in full, so expressed TCRB transcripts were sequenced. Using immunoSEQ multiplex PCR, the repertoire was profiled, and TCRdb retains in-frame clones only, with some absent. The table includes hundreds of thousands of clones, around 13% detected once. Source material: naive CD4+ T cells from blood. Source of these receptors: a woman aged 18-35 years with type 1 diabetes.

This rearrangement joins TRBV5-1 to TRBJ2-5; TRBD1 matches at 9 bases. The CDR3 spans 14 residues. Germline-derived CDR1 and CDR2 are SGHRS and YFSETQ. Trimming cost V 4 bases and J 3 bases; bases outside gene matches: 4. CDR3 nucleotides: TGCGCCAGCAGCGGGGGACAGGGAAAAGAGACCCAGTACTTC. Its protein is CASSGGQGKETQYF.

The chain is built from TRBV6-6 and TRBJ2-3; 9 bases agree with TRBD2. The V gene end was trimmed by 2 bases and the J gene end by 6 bases; junction bases not matched to a gene: 6. This CDR3 comprises 15 residues. Germline CDR1 is MNHNY and CDR2 is SVGAGI (reference sequence). CDR3 sequence: CASSYGLAGPDTQYF. CDR3 nucleotides: TGTGCCAGCAGTTACGGTCTAGCGGGACCCGATACGCAGTATTTT.

This chain joins TRBV19 and TRBJ2-3, with D perhaps TRBD2 (6 bases). The V and J ends lost 6 bases and 0 bases respectively, with 13 bases between them. Germline CDR1 reads LNHDA; CDR2 reads SQIVND (reference sequence). This CDR3 is built from 15 residues. The CDR3 loop reads CASSARRGSTDTQYF. The CDR3 coding sequence is TGTGCCAGTAGCGCCCGGAGGGGAAGCACAGATACGCAGTATTTT. The whole variable domain, remainder taken from reference TRBV19 and TRBJ2-3, is DGGITQSPKYLFRKEGQNVTLSCEQNLNHDAMYWYRQDPGQGLRLIYYSQIVNDFQKGDIAEGYSVSREKKESFPLTVTSAQKNPTAFYLCASSARRGSTDTQYFGPGTRLTVL.

This clone was found a few times. The gene calls are TRBV5-6 and TRBJ1-2; 8 bases map to TRBD1. J gave up 7 bases and V 1 base, and 6 bases lay outside the gene matches. CDR3 size: 14 residues. Germline CDR1 SGHDT, CDR2 YYEEEE. The CDR3 here is CASSLRQGRAGYTF. CDR3 nucleotides: TGTGCCAGCAGCTTGCGACAGGGGAGGGCTGGCTACACCTTC.

The sample holds a few counts of this clone. The genes are TRBV4-1 and TRBJ1-1; no clear D. V lost 4 bases and J 0 bases, leaving 18 bases between the germline ends. The CDR3 length is 17 residues. Germline CDR1 reads MGHRA; CDR2 reads YSYEKL. The CDR3 sequence is CASSRHLLDGMNTEAFF. The DNA for the CDR3 is TGCGCCAGCAGCCGGCATCTACTAGATGGAATGAACACTGAAGCTTTCTTT.

This clone was seen a handful of times. V is TRBV5-6 and J is TRBJ1-1; no definite D call. The CDR3 is 14 residues long. Between the trimmed V and J ends, which lost 2 bases and 5 bases, there was a span of 13 bases. Germline CDR1 reads SGHDT; CDR2 reads YYEEEE. The CDR3 DNA reads TGTGCCAGCAGCTTTGGGAGGCCCCGGACTGAAGCTTTCTTT. Encoded protein: CASSFGRPRTEAFF. The full variable domain, in which reference TRBV5-6 and TRBJ1-1 provide the parts outside the CDR3, is DAGVTQSPTHLIKTRGQQVTLRCSPKSGHDTVSWYQQALGQGPQFIFQYYEEEERQRGNFPDRFSGHQFPNYSSELNVNALLLGDSALYLCASSFGRPRTEAFFGQGTRLTVV.

This clone came up a few times. V is TRBV4-3 and J is TRBJ2-5; 7 bases agree with TRBD1. After removal of 1 base from V and 1 base from J, the junction contained 3 bases not matched to a gene. This CDR3 is 15 amino acids long. The V gene's germline CDR1 is LGHNA and CDR2 YSLEER. In DNA form, the CDR3 reads TGCGCCAGCAGCCAAGGGGACAGACTCCAAGAGACCCAGTACTTC. It translates to CASSQGDRLQETQYF.

This clone was seen a few times. The CDR3: CASRPGLAVYNEQFF. The CDR3 nucleotides read TGTGCCAGCAGGCCGGGACTAGCGGTGTACAATGAGCAGTTCTTC. The chain uses TRBV6-1 and TRBJ2-1; 11 positions match TRBD2. The length of the CDR3 is 15 residues. V gave up 6 bases and J gave up 4 bases; unmatched junction bases: 5. Germline CDR1 MNHNS, CDR2 SASEGT.

This clone was found a few times. The chain is built from TRBV9 and TRBJ2-7; D is possibly TRBD1 (6 bases). This CDR3 comprises 15 residues. Germline CDR1 is SGDLS and CDR2 is YYNGEE. V lost 1 base to trimming and J lost 0 bases, with 11 bases between them. The CDR3 sequence is CASSVTGSSSYEQYF. CDR3 sequence (DNA): TGTGCCAGCAGCGTAACAGGGTCTTCCTCCTACGAGCAGTACTTC.

V and J are TRBV11-2 and TRBJ2-1; the match to TRBD1 covers 9 bases. The ends lost 6 bases at V and 8 bases at J; junction bases unmatched: 8. Germline V gene lookup returns CDR1 SGHAT and CDR2 FQNNGV. The CDR3 contains 14 residues. The CDR3 DNA reads as TGTGCCAGCAGGGGATCAACAGGGGGCGATGAGCAGTTCTTC. Translated, it gives CASRGSTGGDEQFF.

In its sample, this clone was seen a few times. The chain uses TRBV6-5 and TRBJ2-5; maybe TRBD1 (6 bases). Trimming left V 3 bases short and J 2 bases short, with 13 bases between. Looked up from germline, CDR1 is MNHEY and CDR2 is SVGAGI. The CDR3 loop spans 15 amino acids. CDR3 region: CASSYSGTSQETQYF. The CDR3 DNA is TGTGCCAGCAGTTATTCCGGGACATCGCAAGAGACCCAGTACTTC.

The genes are TRBV28 and TRBJ2-7; D is unclear. The V gene lost 2 bases and the J gene lost 4 bases, with 12 bases spanning the gap. The germline CDR1 and CDR2 sequences are MDHEN and SYDVKM. The CDR3 has 14 amino acids. The CDR3 region is CASSLVDPGYEQYF. CDR3 nucleotides: TGTGCCAGCAGTTTAGTAGACCCCGGGTACGAGCAGTACTTC.

In its sample, this clone was seen a few times. The V gene is TRBV4-1, the J gene TRBJ1-1; TRBD1 agrees at 8 bases. CDR1 MGHRA and CDR2 YSYEKL come from the germline V gene. The CDR3 totals 15 residues. V was clipped by 0 bases and J by 4 bases; unmatched bases: 4. As DNA, the CDR3 is TGCGCCAGCAGCCAAGAGGACACAGGGGGCACTGAAGCTTTCTTT. Amino acid sequence: CASSQEDTGGTEAFF.

The chain combines TRBV19 with TRBJ2-1; D uncertain. The CDR3 is 14 residues long. Trimming pared 2 bases from V and 11 bases from J, leaving 16 bases between. Looked up from germline, CDR1 is LNHDA and CDR2 is SQIVND (reference sequence). CDR3: CASSIMASGTQQFF. The CDR3 bases are TGTGCCAGTAGTATAATGGCCTCAGGAACACAGCAGTTCTTC.

The chain has TRBV11-2 and TRBJ2-3; no definite D call. The CDR3 covers 14 residues. V was clipped by 3 bases and J by 4 bases, with 11 bases between them. Germline V lookup: CDR1 SGHAT, CDR2 FQNNGV. The CDR3 is CASSLGQLADTQYF. CDR3 sequence (DNA): TGTGCCAGCAGCTTGGGCCAGCTGGCAGATACGCAGTATTTT. The entire variable domain, with the rest obtained from reference TRBV11-2 and TRBJ2-3, is as follows: EAGVAQSPRYKIIEKRQSVAFWCNPISGHATLYWYQQILGQGPKLLIQFQNNGVVDDSQLPKDRFSAERLKGVDSTLKIQPAKLEDSAVYLCASSLGQLADTQYFGPGTRLTVL.

The chain employs TRBV5-1 and TRBJ2-7, with 7 bases lining up with TRBD1. The germline V gene has CDR1 SGHRS and CDR2 YFSETQ. Unmatched junction bases numbered 7, after V lost 2 bases and J lost 5 bases. The CDR3 totals 14 residues. The CDR3 loop reads CASSLTGVFNEQYF. The CDR3 coding sequence is TGCGCCAGCAGCTTAACAGGGGTGTTTAACGAGCAGTACTTC.

This clone was recorded a few times. This chain joins TRBV7-2 and TRBJ2-7; D gene ambiguous. The germline V and J ends were trimmed by 3 bases and 2 bases, with 2 bases remaining between them. This CDR3 spans 11 amino acids. Germline-derived CDR1 and CDR2 are SGHTA and FQGNSA. CDR3 loop: CASSFTYEQYF. CDR3 bases: TGTGCCAGCAGCTTTACCTACGAGCAGTACTTC.

This clone was picked up a small number of times. The chain links TRBV29-1 to TRBJ2-5; D may be TRBD1 (6 bases). Germline-derived CDR1 and CDR2 are SQVTM and ANQGSEA. This CDR3 contains 13 residues. V lost 3 bases, J lost 3 bases, and 11 bases lay in between. The DNA of the CDR3 is TGCAGCGTTGAGACCGGACAGAAAGAGACCCAGTACTTC. Residues: CSVETGQKETQYF.

The V call is TRBV2, the J call TRBJ2-3; 7 bases line up with TRBD2. The CDR3 contains 15 residues. Germline trimming cut 7 bases from V and 3 bases from J; bases unmatched to any gene: 10. Germline assignment: CDR1 SNHLY and CDR2 FYNNEI. The DNA for the CDR3 is TGTGCCAGCACACTTGGCGGGGGACCGACAGATACGCAGTATTTT. Protein: CASTLGGGPTDTQYF.

The rearrangement links TRBV29-1 to TRBJ2-5; a weak D match, TRBD2 (6 bases). Germline loops: CDR1 SQVTM, CDR2 ANQGSEA. This CDR3 comprises 14 residues. V lost 3 bases and J 5 bases, leaving 16 bases between the germline ends. The chain's CDR3 is CSVDRDPGGETQYF. The CDR3 DNA is TGCAGCGTTGATCGTGACCCAGGAGGGGAGACCCAGTACTTC.

This sequence joins TRBV7-9 and TRBJ1-1; D not certain. The germline V gene encodes CDR1 SEHNR and CDR2 FQNEAQ (reference sequence). V lost 0 bases and J 4 bases, leaving 9 bases between the germline ends. The CDR3 is made up of 14 amino acids. CDR3 in DNA: TGTGCCAGCAGCTTAGCGGGCGCGGGCACTGAAGCTTTCTTT. It encodes CASSLAGAGTEAFF.